The clone carrying this T cell receptor beta chain has a single count. The data are from a study of blood T cell repertoires in COVID-19. Study-level background: The analysed material was cDNA or gDNA that came from T cells, B-cell-depleted T cells, or PBMCs.

Adults between roughly 18 and 90 years of age took part from 24 US areas. Researchers sorted participants into cohorts using their self-reported clinical history. This CDR3 is 13 amino acids long. V dropped 8 bases and J dropped 7; count of bases not matched to a gene: 10. The germline V gene has CDR1 LNHDA and CDR2 SQIVND (reference sequence). Authors' methods: Nucleated cell counts were estimated from reference gene primer amplification. Here immunoSEQ multiplex PCR was the method, and the copy in TCRdb shows in-frame clones only, minus some. The D gene and trimming were derived from the DNA, and the V and J assignments and clone size from that table. This sample has 350,000 or so clones, with less than 90% found just once.

The receptor's source is a woman in her twenties or thirties who had recovered from COVID-19. Sequencing used PBMCs or T cells enriched from blood (not recorded which). The V call is TRBV19, the J call TRBJ1-2; TRBD1 agrees at 7 bases. In DNA, the CDR3 is TGTGCCAGTGTCTCCGGGACAGCTTCTGGCTACACCTTC. Encoded protein: CASVSGTASGYTF.